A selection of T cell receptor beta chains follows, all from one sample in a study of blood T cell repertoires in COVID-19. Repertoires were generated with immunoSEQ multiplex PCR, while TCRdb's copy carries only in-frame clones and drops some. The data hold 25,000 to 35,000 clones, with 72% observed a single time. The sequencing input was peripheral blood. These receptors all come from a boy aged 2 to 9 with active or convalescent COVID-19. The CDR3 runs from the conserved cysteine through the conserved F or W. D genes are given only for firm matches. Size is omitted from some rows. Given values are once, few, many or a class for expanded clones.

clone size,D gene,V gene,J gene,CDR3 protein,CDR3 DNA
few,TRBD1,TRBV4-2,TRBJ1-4,CASSQGGTGYEKLFF,TGTGCCAGCAGCCAAGGGGGGACAGGATATGAAAAACTGTTTTTT
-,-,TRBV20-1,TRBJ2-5,CSGGTSQYF,TGCAGTGGAGGTACTTCCCAGTACTTC
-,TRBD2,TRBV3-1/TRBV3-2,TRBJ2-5,CASDWVAGGQETQYF,TGTGCCAGCGACTGGGTAGCGGGGGGACAAGAGACCCAGTACTTC
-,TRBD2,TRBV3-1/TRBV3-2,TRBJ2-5,CASSQYRGGRTVRETQYF,TGTGCCAGCAGCCAATATCGCGGCGGGAGAACCGTTCGAGAGACCCAGTACTTC
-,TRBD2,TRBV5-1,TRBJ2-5,CASGPFFERGGPETQYF,TGCGCCAGTGGCCCCTTTTTCGAGCGGGGGGGCCCGGAGACCCAGTACTTC
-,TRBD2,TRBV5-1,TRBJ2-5,CASSSPRRTGLAAFQETQYF,TGCGCCAGCAGCTCCCCGCGACGAACGGGACTAGCGGCTTTCCAAGAGACCCAGTACTTC
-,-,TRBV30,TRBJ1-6,CAWNPTLQGNSPLHF,TGTGCCTGGAACCCCACCCTACAGGGAAATTCACCCCTCCACTTT
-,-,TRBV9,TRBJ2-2,CASSVGGTQRARELFF,TGTGCCAGCAGCGTGGGCGGGACGCAAAGGGCCCGGGAGCTGTTTTTT
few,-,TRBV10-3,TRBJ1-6,CAISVHGRELGVPLHF,TGTGCCATCAGTGTCCACGGTCGGGAGTTGGGGGTTCCCCTCCACTTT
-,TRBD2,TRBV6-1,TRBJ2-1,CASSESLAGRPRQFF,TGTGCCAGCAGTGAATCTTTAGCGGGGCGCCCACGGCAGTTCTTC
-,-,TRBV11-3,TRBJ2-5,CASSLGRETQYF,TGTGCCAGCAGCTTAGGGAGAGAGACCCAGTACTTC
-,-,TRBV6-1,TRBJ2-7,CASSESGRAWEQYF,TGTGCCAGCAGTGAATCTGGCAGGGCTTGGGAGCAGTACTTC
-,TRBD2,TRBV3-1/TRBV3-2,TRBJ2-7,CASRLAGRTYEQYF,TGTGCCAGCCGATTAGCGGGGCGGACCTACGAGCAGTACTTC
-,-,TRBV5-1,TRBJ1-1,CASSLKGQNTEAFF,TGCGCCAGCAGCTTGAAAGGACAGAACACTGAAGCTTTCTTT
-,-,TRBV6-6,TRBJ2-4,CASGRINIQYF,TGTGCCAGCGGCAGGATCAACATTCAGTACTTC
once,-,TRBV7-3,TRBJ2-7,CASSSLPGYEQYF,TGTGCCAGCAGCTCATTACCGGGCTACGAGCAGTACTTC
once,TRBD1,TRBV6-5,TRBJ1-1,CASRGDRQGTEAFF,TGTGCCAGCAGGGGGGACAGGCAGGGGACTGAAGCTTTCTTT
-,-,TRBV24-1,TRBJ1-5,CATSVTGGVGAQHF,TGTGCCACCAGTGTGACAGGTGGGGTTGGGGCCCAGCATTTT
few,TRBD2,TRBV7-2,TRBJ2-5,CASSSGGLEETQYF,TGTGCCAGCAGCTCGGGGGGGCTAGAAGAGACCCAGTACTTC
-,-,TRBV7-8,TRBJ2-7,CASSLNPVQGYPYEQYF,TGTGCCAGCAGCTTAAATCCCGTACAGGGATATCCCTACGAGCAGTACTTC
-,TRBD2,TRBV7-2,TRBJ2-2,CASSFSGGSSGELFF,TGTGCCAGCAGCTTTAGCGGGGGAAGCTCCGGGGAGCTGTTTTTT
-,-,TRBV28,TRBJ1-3,CASTYLLRGPGNTIYF,TGTGCCAGCACCTACTTACTACGGGGTCCTGGAAACACCATATATTTT
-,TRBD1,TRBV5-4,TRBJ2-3,CASTGTGTSTDTQYF,TGTGCCAGCACCGGGACAGGTACTAGCACAGATACGCAGTATTTT
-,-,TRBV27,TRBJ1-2,CASSPERSGRGYTF,TGTGCCAGCAGTCCGGAGAGGAGCGGTAGGGGCTACACCTTC
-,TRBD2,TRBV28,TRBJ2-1,CASSPPGGRAYGEQFF,TGTGCCAGCAGCCCCCCCGGCGGGAGGGCATACGGGGAGCAGTTCTTC
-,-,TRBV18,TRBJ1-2,CASSPLSAGEGGYTF,TGTGCCAGCTCACCACTCTCGGCAGGGGAAGGCGGCTACACCTTC
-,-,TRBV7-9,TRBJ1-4,CASSPGREDEKLFF,TGTGCCAGCAGCCCCGGGAGGGAAGACGAAAAACTGTTTTTT
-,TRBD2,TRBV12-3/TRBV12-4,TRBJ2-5,CASRGGSEETQYF,TGTGCCAGCAGGGGGGGGAGCGAAGAGACCCAGTACTTC
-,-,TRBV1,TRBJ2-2,CTSSQDPSYPLARWTGELFF,TGCACCAGCAGCCAAGATCCATCTTACCCCCTAGCGAGGTGGACCGGGGAGCTGTTTTTT
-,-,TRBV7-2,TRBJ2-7,CASSLGGQPYEQYF,TGTGCCAGCAGCTTAGGAGGACAGCCCTACGAGCAGTACTTC
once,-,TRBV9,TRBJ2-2,CASSLQGNTGELFF,TGTGCCAGCAGTCTGCAGGGGAACACCGGGGAGCTGTTTTTT
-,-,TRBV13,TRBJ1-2,CASSLRSGGDGYTF,TGTGCCAGCAGCTTAAGGTCGGGGGGGGACGGCTACACCTTC
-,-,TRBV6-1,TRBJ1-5,CASSERGYNQPQHF,TGTGCCAGCAGTGAGAGGGGGTATAATCAGCCCCAGCATTTT
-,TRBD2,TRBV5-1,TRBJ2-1,CASSRGLAGGPYNEQFF,TGCGCCAGCAGCAGGGGACTAGCGGGAGGGCCATACAATGAGCAGTTCTTC
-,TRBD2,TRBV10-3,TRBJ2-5,CAIRGLAGETQYF,TGTGCCATCAGGGGACTAGCGGGGGAGACCCAGTACTTC
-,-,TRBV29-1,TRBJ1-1,CSVDSMNTEAFF,TGCAGCGTGGACAGTATGAACACTGAAGCTTTCTTT
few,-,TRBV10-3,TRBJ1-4,CAISGGTNEKLFF,TGTGCCATCAGTGGGGGCACTAATGAAAAACTGTTTTTT
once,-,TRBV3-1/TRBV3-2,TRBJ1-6,CASSQDAGIPSPLHF,TGTGCCAGCAGCCAAGATGCGGGTATACCCTCACCCCTCCACTTT
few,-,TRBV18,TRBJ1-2,CASSQGQQGGYTF,TGTGCCAGCTCACAGGGACAACAGGGCGGCTACACCTTC
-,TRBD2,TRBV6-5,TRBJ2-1,CASSYTTGGSGDEQFF,TGTGCCAGCAGTTACACGACGGGCGGGAGTGGGGATGAGCAGTTCTTC
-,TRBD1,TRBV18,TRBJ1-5,CASSPQGRGQEQPQHF,TGTGCCAGCTCACCACAGGGAAGGGGGCAAGAACAGCCCCAGCATTTT
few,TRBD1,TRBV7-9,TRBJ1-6,CASTSTGDHSPLHF,TGTGCCAGCACTTCTACAGGGGACCATTCACCCCTCCACTTT
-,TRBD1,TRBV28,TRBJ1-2,CASKVGGQGVYGYTF,TGTGCCAGCAAGGTGGGGGGACAGGGGGTATATGGCTACACCTTC
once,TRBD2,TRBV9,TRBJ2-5,CASSVGTSGGSETQYF,TGTGCCAGCAGCGTTGGAACTAGCGGGGGGTCGGAGACCCAGTACTTC
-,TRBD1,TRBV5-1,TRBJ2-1,CASSLSQGAYEQFF,TGCGCCAGCAGCTTAAGCCAGGGGGCATATGAGCAGTTCTTC
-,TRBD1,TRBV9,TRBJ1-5,CASRGPGQGRHF,TGTGCCAGCAGAGGTCCGGGACAGGGGAGGCATTTT
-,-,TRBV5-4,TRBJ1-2,CASTLPGSHYGYTF,TGTGCCAGCACCCTCCCAGGGTCCCACTATGGCTACACCTTC